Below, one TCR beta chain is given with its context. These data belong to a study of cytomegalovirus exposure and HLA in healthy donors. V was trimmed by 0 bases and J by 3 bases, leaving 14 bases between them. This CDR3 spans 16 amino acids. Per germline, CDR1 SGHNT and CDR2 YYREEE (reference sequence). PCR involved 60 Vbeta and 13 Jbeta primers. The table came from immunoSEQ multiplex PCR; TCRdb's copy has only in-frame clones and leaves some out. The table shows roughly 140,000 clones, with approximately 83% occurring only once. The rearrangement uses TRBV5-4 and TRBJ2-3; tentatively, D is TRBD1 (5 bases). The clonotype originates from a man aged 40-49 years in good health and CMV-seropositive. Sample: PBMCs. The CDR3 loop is CASSLATLRGTDTQYF. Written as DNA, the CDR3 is TGTGCCAGCAGCTTGGCCACACTTAGGGGAACAGATACGCAGTATTTT.